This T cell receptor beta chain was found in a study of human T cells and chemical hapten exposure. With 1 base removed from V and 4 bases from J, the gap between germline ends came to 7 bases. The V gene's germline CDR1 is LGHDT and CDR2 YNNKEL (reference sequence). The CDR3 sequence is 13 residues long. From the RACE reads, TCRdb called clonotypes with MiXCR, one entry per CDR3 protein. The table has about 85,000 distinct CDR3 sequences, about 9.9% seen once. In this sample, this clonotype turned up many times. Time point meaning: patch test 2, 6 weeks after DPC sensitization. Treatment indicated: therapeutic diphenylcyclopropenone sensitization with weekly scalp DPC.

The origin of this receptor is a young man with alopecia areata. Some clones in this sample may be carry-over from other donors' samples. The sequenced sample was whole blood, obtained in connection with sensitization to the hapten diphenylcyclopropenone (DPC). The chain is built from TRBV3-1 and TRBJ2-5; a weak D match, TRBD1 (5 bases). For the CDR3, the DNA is TGTGCCAGCAGCCAAGCTAGGGGAGAGACCCAGTACTTC. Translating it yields CASSQARGETQYF.